This T cell receptor (beta chain) came from a study of T cells after posttransplantation cyclophosphamide. This clone was seen ten or more times. Its antigen remains unknown. Sequencing was performed with immunoSEQ multiplex PCR; in TCRdb, only in-frame clones are kept and a portion is missing. The sample shows 25,000 to 30,000 clones, no singletons; the ten largest hold around 3%. Study-level results: Recipient CMV seropositivity and CMV reactivation strongly tracked TRB clonality.

Per germline, CDR1 LNHDA and CDR2 SQIVND (reference sequence). V was pared by 5 bases and J by 3 bases, with 7 bases of the junction left unmatched. The CDR3 covers 18 residues. V gene TRBV19 combines with J gene TRBJ2-1; 16 bases fit TRBD2. Material for sequencing was PBMCs. The TCR was taken from a woman aged 60-75 years in good health, CMV-negative, and a related stem cell transplant donor. CDR3: CASSPGTSGGGSYNEQFF. CDR3 DNA: TGTGCCAGTAGTCCGGGGACTAGCGGGGGGGGTAGCTACAATGAGCAGTTCTTC.